This T cell receptor (beta chain) was profiled in a study of neurological immune-mediated disorders. This clonotype is classed as medium-sized (0.01 to 0.1%). Trimming removed 1 base at V and 5 bases at J, with 9 bases between. Germline V gene sequence: CDR1 DFQATT, CDR2 SNEGSKA (reference sequence). The CDR3 has 12 residues. TCRdb processed the 5' RACE reads anew with MiXCR; each CDR3 protein has one entry. The sample includes about 21,000 distinct CDR3 sequences, about 15% seen only once; the top ten take around 15%. This sequence joins TRBV20-1 and TRBJ2-7; D is uncertain. The specimen sequenced was PBMCs. The source of this sequence is a female donor with HTLV-1-associated myelopathy (HAM/TSP). The CDR3 reads CSARGNGDEQYF. The CDR3 coding sequence is TGCAGTGCTAGAGGGAACGGCGACGAGCAGTACTTC.